Given below is one T cell receptor (beta chain) in context. Its antigen is unknown. The data belong to a study of monozygotic twins with inflammatory bowel disease. The study's findings and limits: Diversity of TCRbeta measured by inverse Simpson was lower in IBD patients than in healthy co-twins.

UMIs that had a 6-nucleotide sample barcode were put in using template switching. TCRdb reprocessed the 5' RACE reads and reports one entry per CDR3 protein, with no DNA. The ten top clones account for roughly 7.7%, within a sample of 200,000 to 250,000 distinct CDR3 sequences. Whole blood, unsorted for T cells, was the source of total RNA. The sequencing input was blood. This clonotype was obtained from a human donor with ulcerative colitis or Crohn's disease, or a healthy co-twin of an affected twin (not recorded which).

CDR3 sequence reads: CASSLGAVLGNEQFF. The chain has TRBV12-3 or TRBV12-4 and TRBJ2-1. The CDR3 is 15 residues long.